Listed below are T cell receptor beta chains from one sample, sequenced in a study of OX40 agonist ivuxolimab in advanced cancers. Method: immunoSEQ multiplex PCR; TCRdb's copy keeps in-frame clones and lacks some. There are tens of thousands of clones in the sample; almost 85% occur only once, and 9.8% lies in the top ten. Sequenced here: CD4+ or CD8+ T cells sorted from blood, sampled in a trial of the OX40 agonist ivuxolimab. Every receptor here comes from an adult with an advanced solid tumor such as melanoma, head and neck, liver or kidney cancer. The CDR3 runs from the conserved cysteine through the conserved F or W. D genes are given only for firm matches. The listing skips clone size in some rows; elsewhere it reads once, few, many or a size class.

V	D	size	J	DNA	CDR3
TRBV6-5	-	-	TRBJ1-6	TGTGCCAGTTACCGGGACCCTGATAATTCACCCCTCCACTTT	CASYRDPDNSPLHF
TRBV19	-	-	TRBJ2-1	TGTGCCAGTAGTATTACGGGGACCTCAGGCGATGAGCAGTTCTTC	CASSITGTSGDEQFF
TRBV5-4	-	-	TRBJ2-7	TGTGCCAGCAGCTTGATAGAAATCCCCTACGAGCAGTACTTC	CASSLIEIPYEQYF
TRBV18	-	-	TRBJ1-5	TGTGCCAGCTCACCGGGACTGTTGAGCAATCAGCCCCAGCATTTT	CASSPGLLSNQPQHF
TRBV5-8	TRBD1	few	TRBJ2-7	TGTGCCAGCCTCCCCTGGGACAGTACCTACGAGCAGTACTTC	CASLPWDSTYEQYF
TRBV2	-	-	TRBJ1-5	TGTGCCAGCAGCCGACAGGTTAGCAATCAGCCCCAGCATTTT	CASSRQVSNQPQHF
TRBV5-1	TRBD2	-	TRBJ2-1	TGCGCCAGCAGCTTGATCAGCGGGAGTAACCATGAGCAGTTCTTC	CASSLISGSNHEQFF
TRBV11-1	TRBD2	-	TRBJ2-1	TGTGCCAGCAGCTATCTGCCTAGCGGGAATGAGCAGTTCTTC	CASSYLPSGNEQFF
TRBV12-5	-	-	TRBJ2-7	TGTGCTGCTGGGACTGTCTACGAGCAGTACTTC	CAAGTVYEQYF
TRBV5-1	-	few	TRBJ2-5	TGCGCCAGCAGCCCCCCGGCGTCCCGGACCCAGTACTTC	CASSPPASRTQYF
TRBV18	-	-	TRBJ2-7	TGTGCCAGCTCACCGACTTTGACAATCTCCTACGAGCAGTACTTC	CASSPTLTISYEQYF
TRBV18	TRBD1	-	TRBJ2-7	TGTGCCAGCTCACCTACCGGGACAGGGGCCTACGAGCAGTACTTC	CASSPTGTGAYEQYF
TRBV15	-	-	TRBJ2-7	TGTGCCACCAGCAGGGGACGGACGAACCCCTACGAGCAGTACTTC	CATSRGRTNPYEQYF
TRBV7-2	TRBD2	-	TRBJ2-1	TGTGCCAGCAGCCAAGCCCTTACTACTAGCGGGAACAATGAGCAGTTCTTC	CASSQALTTSGNNEQFF
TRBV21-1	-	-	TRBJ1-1	TGTGCCAGCCCGAAATCCGGGACAGGGACGAACACTGAAGCTTTCTTT	CASPKSGTGTNTEAFF
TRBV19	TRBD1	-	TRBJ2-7	TGTGCCAGTAGTCCGGGACAGAGCTCCTACGAGCAGTACTTC	CASSPGQSSYEQYF
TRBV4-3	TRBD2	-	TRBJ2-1	TGCGCCAGCAGCCAAGAAGTTGTCACTAGCGGTTACAATGAGCAGTTCTTC	CASSQEVVTSGYNEQFF
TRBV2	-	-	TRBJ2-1	TGTGCCAGCAGGGAGGAGGGGTCCAGCTCCTACAATGAGCAGTTCTTC	CASREEGSSSYNEQFF
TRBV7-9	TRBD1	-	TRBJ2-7	TGTGCCAGCAGCTTGTCCGGGACAGACTACGAGCAGTACTTC	CASSLSGTDYEQYF
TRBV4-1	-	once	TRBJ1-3	TGCGCCAGCAGCCAAGATCCCGGGATGGGGAACACCATATATTTT	CASSQDPGMGNTIYF
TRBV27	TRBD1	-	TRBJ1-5	TGTGCCAGCAGTTCGGACAGGGGACCCAATCAGCCCCAGCATTTT	CASSSDRGPNQPQHF
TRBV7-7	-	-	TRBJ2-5	TGTGCTAGCAGCTTAGGATTGAGCAAGGGTCCCCAAGAGACCCAGTACTTC	CASSLGLSKGPQETQYF
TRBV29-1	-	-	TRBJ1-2	TGCAGCGTTCTGGGGTCGTTTGGCTACACCTTC	CSVLGSFGYTF
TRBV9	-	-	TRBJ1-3	TGTGCCAGCAGCGCGGACAGAGCAGGCATATATTTT	CASSADRAGIYF
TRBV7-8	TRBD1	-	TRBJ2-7	TGTGCCAGCAGCGTCCGGGACAGGGTCCACGAGCAGTACTTC	CASSVRDRVHEQYF
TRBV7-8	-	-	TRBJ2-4	TGTGCCAGCAGCTTAGCGCTCGGGTGGGACATTCAGTACTTC	CASSLALGWDIQYF
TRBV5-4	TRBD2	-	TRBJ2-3	TGTGCCAGCAGCTCTCAGCGGGAGATTTTGGATACGCAGTATTTT	CASSSQREILDTQYF
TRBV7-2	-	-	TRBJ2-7	TGTGCCAGCAGCTTAGGGAGGGTTGCCGAGCAGTACTTC	CASSLGRVAEQYF
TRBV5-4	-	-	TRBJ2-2	TGTGCCAGCAGACCCATAACCGGGGAAAACACCGGGGAGCTGTTTTTT	CASRPITGENTGELFF
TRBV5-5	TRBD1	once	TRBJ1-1	TGTGCCAGCAGCCTGCAGGGGGCTAACACTGAAGCTTTCTTT	CASSLQGANTEAFF
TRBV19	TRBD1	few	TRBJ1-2	TGTGCCAGTAGTGGACAGGCCTCTAACTATGGCTACACCTTC	CASSGQASNYGYTF
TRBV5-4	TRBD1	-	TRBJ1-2	TGTGCCAGCAGCTTACGGACAGGGGTGGGCTACACCTTC	CASSLRTGVGYTF
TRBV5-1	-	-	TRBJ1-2	TGCGCCAGCAGCTTGCGGGGGGACTATGGCTACACCTTC	CASSLRGDYGYTF
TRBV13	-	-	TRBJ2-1	TGTGCCAGCAGCTTAGAGAACAGCGGGCCCCCCTACAATGAGCAGTTCTTC	CASSLENSGPPYNEQFF
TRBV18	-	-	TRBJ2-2	TGTGCCAGCTCACCAGATTTGGGAACCGGGGAGCTGTTTTTT	CASSPDLGTGELFF
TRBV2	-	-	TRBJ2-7	TGTGCCAGCAGTGGGACGCTAGCCACCTACGAGCAGTACTTC	CASSGTLATYEQYF
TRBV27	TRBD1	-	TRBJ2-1	TGTGCCAGCAGCCTCGGGACAGGGAGTTTCAATGAGCAGTTCTTC	CASSLGTGSFNEQFF
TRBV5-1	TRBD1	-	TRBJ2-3	TGCGCCAGCAGCTCAGGACAGGCTACTCGAGTAAATACGCAGTATTTT	CASSSGQATRVNTQYF
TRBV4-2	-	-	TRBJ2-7	TGTGCCAGCAGCCAAAACTTAGAGGGCTACGAGCAGTACTTC	CASSQNLEGYEQYF
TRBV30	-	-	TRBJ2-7	TGTGCCTGGAGTGGCAGGGGCTCCCAGCAGTACTTC	CAWSGRGSQQYF
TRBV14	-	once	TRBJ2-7	TGTGCCAGCAGCCAATCCTACGAGCAGTACTTC	CASSQSYEQYF
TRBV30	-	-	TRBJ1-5	TGTGCCTGGAGTGTACAGAGCAATCAGCCCCAGCATTTT	CAWSVQSNQPQHF
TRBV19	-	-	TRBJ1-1	TGTGCCAGTAGTAGATCCGGGACGGAGAACACTGAAGCTTTCTTT	CASSRSGTENTEAFF
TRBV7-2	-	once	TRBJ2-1	TGTGCCAGCAGCTTAGGTAGCAGCAGCTACAATGAGCAGTTCTTC	CASSLGSSSYNEQFF
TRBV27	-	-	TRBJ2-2	TGTGCCAGCAGTTTATTAGGGGGGGACACCGGGGAGCTGTTTTTT	CASSLLGGDTGELFF
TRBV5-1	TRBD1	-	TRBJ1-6	TGCGCCAGCAGCTTGGCACGGACAGGAGATTCACCCCTCCACTTT	CASSLARTGDSPLHF
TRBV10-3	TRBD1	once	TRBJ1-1	TGTGCCATCACTGGGACAGGGAAGGGCACTGAAGCTTTCTTT	CAITGTGKGTEAFF
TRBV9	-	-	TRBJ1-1	TGTGCCAGCAGCGTAGCGGAGGGGTCCTCGTGGACTGAAGCTTTCTTT	CASSVAEGSSWTEAFF
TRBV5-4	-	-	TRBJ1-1	TGTGCCAGCAGCTTGTCAGGGTTGAACACTGAAGCTTTCTTT	CASSLSGLNTEAFF
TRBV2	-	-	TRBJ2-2	TGTGCCAGCAGTGGCGACAGTGAGACGAACACCGGGGAGCTGTTTTTT	CASSGDSETNTGELFF
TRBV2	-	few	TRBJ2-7	TGTGCCAGCAGGGCCCCCGGGGCGGGTGGGAACTACGAGCAGTACTTC	CASRAPGAGGNYEQYF
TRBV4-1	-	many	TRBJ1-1	TGCGCCAGCAGCCAAGATTCAGGGAGGAACACTGAAGCTTTCTTT	CASSQDSGRNTEAFF